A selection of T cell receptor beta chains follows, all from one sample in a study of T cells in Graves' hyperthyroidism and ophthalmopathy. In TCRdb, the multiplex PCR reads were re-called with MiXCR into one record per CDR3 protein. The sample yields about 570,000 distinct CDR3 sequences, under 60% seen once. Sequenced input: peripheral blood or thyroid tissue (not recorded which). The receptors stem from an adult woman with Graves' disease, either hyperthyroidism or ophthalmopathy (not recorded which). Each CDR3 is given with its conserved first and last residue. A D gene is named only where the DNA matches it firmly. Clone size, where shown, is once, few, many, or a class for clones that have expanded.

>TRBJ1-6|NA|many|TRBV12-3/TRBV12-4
TGTGCCAGCAGCTTGGACAGTCGGTCACCCCTCCACTTT
CASSLDSRSPLHF
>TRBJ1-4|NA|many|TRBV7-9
TGTGCCAGCAGCTTAGCGTTAACGGAACCAACTAATGAAAAACTGTTTTTT
CASSLALTEPTNEKLFF
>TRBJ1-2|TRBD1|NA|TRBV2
TGTGCCAGCAGGAGGGGACAGGGGGATGGCTACACCTTC
CASRRGQGDGYTF
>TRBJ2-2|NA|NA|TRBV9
TGTGCCAGCAGCGTAGGGCCTAGCGGGGAGCTGTTTTTT
CASSVGPSGELFF
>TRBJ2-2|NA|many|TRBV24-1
TGTGCCACCAGTGATTTTGGCAGTATCACCGGGGAGCTGTTTTTT
CATSDFGSITGELFF
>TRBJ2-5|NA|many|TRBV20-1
TGCAGTGCTAGTCCGTCAGCGTGGCGGGACTACCAAGAGACCCAGTACTTC
CSASPSAWRDYQETQYF
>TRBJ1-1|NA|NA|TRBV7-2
TGTGCCAGCAGCTCGAAGATAATGAACACTGAAGCTTTCTTT
CASSSKIMNTEAFF
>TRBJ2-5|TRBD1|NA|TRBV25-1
TGTGCCAGCAGTGTTGGACAGGGGAGGGAGACCCAGTACTTC
CASSVGQGRETQYF
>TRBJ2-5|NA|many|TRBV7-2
TGTGCCAGCAGCTTAGCGTTTTTGGAGACCCAGTACTTC
CASSLAFLETQYF
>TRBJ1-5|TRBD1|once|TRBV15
TGTGCCACCAGCAGAACCGGGGCAGGGGGCAATCCCCAGCATTTT
CATSRTGAGGNPQHF
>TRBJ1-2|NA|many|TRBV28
TGTGCCGCGAGCGCCCTGAACTATGGCTACACCTTC
CAASALNYGYTF
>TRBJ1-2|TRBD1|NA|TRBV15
TGTGCCACCAGCAGCCTGGACAGGGAGTATTATGGCTATGGCTACACCTTC
CATSSLDREYYGYGYTF
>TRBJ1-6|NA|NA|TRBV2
TGTGCCAGCGCCGGGGACCATAGCAATCAGCCCCTCCACTTT
CASAGDHSNQPLHF
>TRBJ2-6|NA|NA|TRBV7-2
TGTGCCAGCAGCTTAGGCGTGGGAAATACTGGGGCCAACGTCCTGACTTTC
CASSLGVGNTGANVLTF
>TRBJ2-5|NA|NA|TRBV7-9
TGTGCCAGCAGCTTGGGGGCTACCGGGTACCAAGAGACCCAGTACTTC
CASSLGATGYQETQYF
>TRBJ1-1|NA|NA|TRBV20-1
TGCAGCGTTGCGGGCAGGGCCGAAGCTTTCTTT
CSVAGRAEAFF
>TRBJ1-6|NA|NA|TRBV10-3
TGTGCCATCAGGCAGGGGACCTACTATAATTCACCCCTCCACTTT
CAIRQGTYYNSPLHF
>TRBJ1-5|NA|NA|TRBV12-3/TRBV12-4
TGTGCCATCAGTGATGGGTTACAGCCCCAGCATTTT
CAISDGLQPQHF
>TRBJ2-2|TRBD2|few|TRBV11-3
TGTGCCAGCAGCCCGGATCGACTAGCGGGCCTCACCGGGGAGCTGTTTTTT
CASSPDRLAGLTGELFF
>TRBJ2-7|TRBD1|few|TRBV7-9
TGTGCCAGCAGCTCGACTAGACAGGGGACGTGCGAGCAGTACTTC
CASSSTRQGTCEQYF
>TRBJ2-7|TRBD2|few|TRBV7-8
TGTGCCAGCAGTTCCCCCGTTGCCAGCGGGGGGTTCGGGCAGTACTTC
CASSSPVASGGFGQYF
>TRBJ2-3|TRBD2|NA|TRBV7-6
TGTGCCAGCAAAGACAATAGCGGGGGAGCTAGCACAGATACGCAGTATTTT
CASKDNSGGASTDTQYF
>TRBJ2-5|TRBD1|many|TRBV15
TGTGCCACCAGCATTAGTCCGACAGGGGCTGTAGAGACCCAGTACTTC
CATSISPTGAVETQYF
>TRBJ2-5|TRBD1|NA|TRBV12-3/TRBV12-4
TGTGCCAGCAGGACAGGGGGTTCTGGAGAGACCCAGTACTTC
CASRTGGSGETQYF
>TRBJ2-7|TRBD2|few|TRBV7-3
TGTGCCAGCAGCGGACTAGCGGGAGGGTACAATGAGCAGTACTTC
CASSGLAGGYNEQYF
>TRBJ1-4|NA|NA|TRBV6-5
TGTGCCAGCAGTTCCTGGGACGATGAAAAACTGTTTTTT
CASSSWDDEKLFF
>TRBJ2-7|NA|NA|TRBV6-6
TGTGCCACCCAGGGGGGGGAGGCCCGCGAGCAGTACTTC
CATQGGEAREQYF
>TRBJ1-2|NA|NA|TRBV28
TGTGCCAGCAGTTTAGAGTCTGGGATGGATGGCTACACCTTC
CASSLESGMDGYTF
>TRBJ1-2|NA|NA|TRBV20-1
TGCAGCTCTAACTATGGCTACACCTTC
CSSNYGYTF
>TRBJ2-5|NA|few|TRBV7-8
TGTGCCAGCAGCGCCCAAGCTAGCGTCCAAGAGACCCAGTACTTC
CASSAQASVQETQYF
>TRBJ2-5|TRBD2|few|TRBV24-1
TGTGCCACCAGTGGAGCGGGAGGGCCTCGGGAGACCCAGTACTTC
CATSGAGGPRETQYF
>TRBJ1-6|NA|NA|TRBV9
TGTGCCAGCAGCGTAGGGGGGGCCAAACAGTATAATTCACCCCTCCACTTT
CASSVGGAKQYNSPLHF
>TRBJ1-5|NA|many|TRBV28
TGTGCTACAGGGTGGGGCAATCAGCCCCAGCATTTT
CATGWGNQPQHF
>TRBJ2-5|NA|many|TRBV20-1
TGCAGTGCCCAAGAGCCCCCCTCTGGGGAGACCCAGTACTTC
CSAQEPPSGETQYF
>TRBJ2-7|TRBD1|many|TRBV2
TGTGCCAGCATGGCCGACAGGGGGCTAGGGGAGCAGTACTTC
CASMADRGLGEQYF
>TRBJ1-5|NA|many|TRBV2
TGTGCCAGCAGTTGGACAGAGAGCAATCAGCCCCAGCATTTT
CASSWTESNQPQHF
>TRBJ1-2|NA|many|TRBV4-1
TGCGCCAGCAGCCAAGATCTGCACACGGGGTATGGCTACACCTTC
CASSQDLHTGYGYTF